The source of this TCR beta chain is a study of blood T cell repertoires in COVID-19. Looking at the study overall: PBMCs, B-cell-depleted T cells, or T cells were the source of the cDNA or gDNA that made up the material.

In the original processing: Reference gene primer amplification gave nucleated cell count estimates. Method: immunoSEQ multiplex PCR; TCRdb's copy keeps in-frame clones and lacks some. V, J and clone size reflect that table, while D and trimming were determined from the DNA. Among almost 250,000 clones listed, 86% were seen once. One Seattle source followed patients from active infection through their disease course. Germline lookup yields CDR1 MGHRA and CDR2 YSYEKL. V lost 1 base, J lost 4 bases, and 5 bases stayed unmatched. The CDR3 is made up of 15 amino acids. The chain uses TRBV4-1 and TRBJ2-5, with 8 bases aligning to TRBD1. Sample: peripheral blood. The TCR was taken from a woman of 80 years or more with COVID-19, enrolled during active disease. The CDR3 DNA sequence: TGCGCCAGCAGCCAAGCTCCAGGGGGCTCAGAGACCCAGTACTTC. This codes for CASSQAPGGSETQYF.